This TCR beta chain stems from a study of blood T cell repertoires in COVID-19. The overall study: Spain, Italy and the United States supplied samples that represented acute and convalescent COVID-19. PBMCs, B-cell-depleted T cells, or T cells were the source of the cDNA or gDNA that made up the material.

The V gene's germline CDR1 is SGHDT and CDR2 YYEEEE. Trimming took off 2 bases at V and 5 bases at J, with 16 bases between the two ends. The CDR3 contains 15 residues. Here immunoSEQ multiplex PCR was the method, and the copy in TCRdb shows in-frame clones only, minus some. Of roughly 250,000 clones listed, about 88% are singletons. The sequencing input was peripheral blood. The clonotype originates from a woman aged 40 to 50 who had recovered from COVID-19. The chain carries TRBV5-6 and TRBJ2-5; possible D gene TRBD2, 6 bases. The CDR3 here is CASSFEARAGETQYF. DNA of the CDR3: TGTGCCAGCAGCTTTGAGGCCAGGGCGGGGGAGACCCAGTACTTC.